This T cell receptor (beta chain) was sequenced during a study of blood T cells in healthy people across ages. General study findings and limits: TCR beta diversity was tightly associated with the proportion of naive T cells.

V was clipped by 2 bases and J by 7 bases, with 15 bases between them. Germline assignment: CDR1 MNHNS and CDR2 SASEGT. This CDR3 has 15 amino acids. Only a few counts were recorded for this clonotype. The antigen is not known. A second roughly 6 to 12 cycle PCR used barcoded and J-beta primers. TCRdb re-analysed the 5' RACE reads in MiXCR, keeping a single row per CDR3 protein. This table has under 1,100,000 distinct CDR3 sequences, under 30% appearing once. This sample was also put to use in a study of T cells of mothers and their children.

The chain uses TRBV6-1 and TRBJ1-5; no definite D call. The sample was blood. This receptor was obtained from a girl aged 2 to 10 in good health. The CDR3, as DNA: TGTGCCAGCAGTGAAAACCGACTTTCCCTCCAGCCCCAGCATTTT. It encodes CASSENRLSLQPQHF.